Listed below are T cell receptor beta chains from one sample, sequenced in a study of blood T cell repertoires in COVID-19. This table comes from immunoSEQ multiplex PCR, and its TCRdb copy is limited to in-frame clones, with some not included. The sample includes roughly 280,000 clones, about 85% of them seen just once. Sample: peripheral blood. These receptor sequences come from a man in his late teens or twenties with active or convalescent COVID-19. The CDR3 runs from the conserved cysteine through the conserved F or W. Clone size is given for some rows only: seen once, a few or many times, or a class if the clone is expanded.

TRBV7-9,.,TRBJ1-2,CASSLERAGYGYTF
TRBV28,few,TRBJ1-5,CASSFPPGDSNQPQHF
TRBV28,.,TRBJ2-3,CASTMGGDRDTQYF
TRBV19,.,TRBJ1-4,CASRFRGRNEKLFF
TRBV30,.,TRBJ2-2,CAWSASGTGELFF
TRBV19,.,TRBJ1-4,CASSMDRGGEKLFF
TRBV5-8,.,TRBJ2-6,CASSQPGQSSGANVLTF
TRBV3-1/TRBV3-2,.,TRBJ2-1,CASSLGLVNEQFF
TRBV5-1,few,TRBJ2-1,CASSISGRPSSYNEQFF
TRBV11-3,.,TRBJ1-4,CASSWTSGDVNEKLFF
TRBV18,.,TRBJ1-6,CASSPAGTGGLIGGNSPLHF
TRBV7-2,once,TRBJ2-5,CASSLDTSQYF
TRBV4-2,once,TRBJ2-2,CASSLRTASSGLNTGELFF
TRBV24-1,.,TRBJ2-5,CATSDLQRKTQYF
TRBV27,.,TRBJ2-7,CASSFGAAAYEQYF
TRBV5-1,.,TRBJ2-3,CASIPGTGYTDTQYF
TRBV2,.,TRBJ2-7,CASIRTGGSYEQYF
TRBV10-2,.,TRBJ2-6,CASKGSGGARGANVLTF
TRBV9,.,TRBJ1-5,CASSVAGDSNQPQHF
TRBV6-2/TRBV6-3,.,TRBJ2-3,CASSYEGLAGVGDTQYF
TRBV2,once,TRBJ2-5,CASGQIQETQYF
TRBV21-1,once,TRBJ2-5,CASTKTVRETQYF
TRBV27,.,TRBJ2-7,CASSFGTGNF
TRBV5-1,.,TRBJ2-2,CASSYGTEPPTGELFF
TRBV18,.,TRBJ1-2,CASSPRTASYGYTF
TRBV5-6,.,TRBJ2-3,CASSRRDTDTQYF
TRBV10-3,few,TRBJ2-1,CAISGAGSYNEQFF
TRBV18,.,TRBJ2-7,CASSPGYLAGGGDEEQYF
TRBV3-1/TRBV3-2,.,TRBJ1-2,CASSQASYRDSGYTF
TRBV2,once,TRBJ1-4,CARGAGRNEKLFF
TRBV3-1/TRBV3-2,.,TRBJ1-1,CASSLYLGRDTEAFF
TRBV15,.,TRBJ2-7,CATSMEDGPSYEQYF